Included here is one TCR beta chain sequence, with context. Its antigen is undetermined. The data originate from a study of T cell responses to AZD1222 COVID-19 vaccine. The study's findings and limits: A reported finding is that nearly half of spike-specific TCRs target unmutated variant regions. The peak T cell response came first, and repertoires were sampled only after it. Baseline seropositives among AZD1222 recipients totaled only five or six.

Profiled with immunoSEQ multiplex PCR; TCRdb holds only in-frame clones, not every one. The table records more than 100,000 clones, roughly 90% of them present only once. This receptor was identified in an adult who received the AZD1222 COVID-19 vaccine. Here the sequenced sample was peripheral blood, taken 28 days after the second AZD1222 dose.

The CDR3 loop reads CASSLARGAAAGELFF. The CDR3 DNA reads TGCGCCAGCAGCTTGGCCCGGGGGGCGGCCGCCGGGGAGCTGTTTTTT. V is TRBV5-1 and J is TRBJ2-2; tentative D call: TRBD2 (7 bases). Germline V lookup: CDR1 SGHRS, CDR2 YFSETQ. Trimming cost V 0 bases and J 6 bases, with 15 bases left between them. The CDR3 spans 16 residues.